The present entry profiles one T cell receptor beta chain with its context. Its matching antigen is unknown. cDNA prepared by RNA extraction and subsequent reverse transcription served as the template for sequencing. The assay was immunoSEQ multiplex PCR, and TCRdb's table has in-frame clones only and misses some. The sample includes some 130,000 clones, about 46% of them seen just once. The sample is drawn from a study of CD8+ T cells in alopecia areata. Whole-study context: Patients in the study were on tofacitinib for 6 to 18 months, then off it for 6 months. Overall study results and limits: Clonality exceeded that of normal scalp in lesional scalp, most notably in alopecia totalis/universalis.

The sample in question was CD8+ T cells sorted from blood, obtained at week 0. The receptor was derived from a human donor with alopecia areata.

The CDR3 loop is CASSFLTGYETQYF. The CDR3 bases are TGTGCCAGCAGCTTTTTGACAGGGTACGAGACCCAGTACTTC. The chain recombines TRBV7-8 with TRBJ2-5; 7 nucleotides match TRBD1. The V gene's germline CDR1 is SGHVS and CDR2 FQNEAQ. The CDR3 spans 14 residues. Germline trimming cut 3 bases from V and 5 bases from J; bases unmatched to any gene: 6.